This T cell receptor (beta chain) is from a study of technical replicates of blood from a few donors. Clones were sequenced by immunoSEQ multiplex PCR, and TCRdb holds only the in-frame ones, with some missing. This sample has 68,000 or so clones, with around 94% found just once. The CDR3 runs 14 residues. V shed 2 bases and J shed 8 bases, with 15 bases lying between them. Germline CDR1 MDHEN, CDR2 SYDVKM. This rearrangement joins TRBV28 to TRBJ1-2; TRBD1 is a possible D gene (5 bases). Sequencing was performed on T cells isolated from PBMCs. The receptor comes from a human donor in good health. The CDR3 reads CASSLPTGVNGYTF. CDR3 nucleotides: TGTGCCAGCAGTTTACCGACGGGGGTCAACGGCTACACCTTC.